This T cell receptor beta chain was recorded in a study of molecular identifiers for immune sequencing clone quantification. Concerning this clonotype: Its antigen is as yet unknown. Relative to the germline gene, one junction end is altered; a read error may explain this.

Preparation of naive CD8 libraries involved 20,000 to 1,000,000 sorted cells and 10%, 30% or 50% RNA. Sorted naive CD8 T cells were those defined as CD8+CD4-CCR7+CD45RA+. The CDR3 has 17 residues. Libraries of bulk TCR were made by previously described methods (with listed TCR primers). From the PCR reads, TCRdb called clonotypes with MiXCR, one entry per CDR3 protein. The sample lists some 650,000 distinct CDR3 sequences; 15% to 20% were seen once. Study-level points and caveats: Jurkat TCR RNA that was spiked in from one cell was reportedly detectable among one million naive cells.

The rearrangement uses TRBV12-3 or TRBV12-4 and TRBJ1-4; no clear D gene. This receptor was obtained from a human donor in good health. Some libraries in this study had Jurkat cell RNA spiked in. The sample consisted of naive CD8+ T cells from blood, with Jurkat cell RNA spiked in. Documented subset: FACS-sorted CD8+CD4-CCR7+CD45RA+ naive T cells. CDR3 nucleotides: TGTGCCAGCAGCCCCCCGCCCGGGTGGTCGGCTAATGAAAAACAGCTTTTT. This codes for CASSPPPGWSANEKQLF.